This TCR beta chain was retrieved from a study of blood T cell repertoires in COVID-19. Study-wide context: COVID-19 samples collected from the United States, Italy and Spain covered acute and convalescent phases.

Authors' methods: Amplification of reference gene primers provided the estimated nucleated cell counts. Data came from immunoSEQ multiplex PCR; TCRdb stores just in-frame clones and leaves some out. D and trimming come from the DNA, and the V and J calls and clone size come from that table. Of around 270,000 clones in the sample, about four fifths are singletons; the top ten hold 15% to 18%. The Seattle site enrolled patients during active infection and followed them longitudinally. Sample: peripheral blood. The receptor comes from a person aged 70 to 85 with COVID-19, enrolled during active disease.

CDR3: CASSPTGSDYGYTF. The CDR3 bases are TGTGCCAGCAGCCCGACAGGGTCCGACTATGGCTACACCTTC. The chain is built from TRBV7-3 and TRBJ1-2, with 7 bases that match TRBD1. V lost 5 bases, J lost 3 bases, and 6 bases stayed unmatched. From germline, CDR1 is SGHTA and CDR2 FQGTGA. This CDR3 is 14 amino acids long.